Listed here is a single T cell receptor (beta chain). Its matching antigen is unknown. The entry originates in a study of cytomegalovirus exposure and HLA in healthy donors. General study points: A later analysis linked 15,000 to 20,000 TCR beta sequences to HLA alleles at 0.05 false discovery rate.

Primers: 60 Vbeta forward and 13 Jbeta reverse. Data came from immunoSEQ multiplex PCR; TCRdb stores just in-frame clones and leaves some out. The sample carries under 150,000 clones, less than 90% recorded once. The clonotype comes from a boy younger than 10 in good health and CMV-seronegative. The sample taken for sequencing was PBMCs.

The chain's CDR3 is CASRSRDRGYEQYF. DNA of the CDR3: TGTGCCAGCAGATCCCGGGACAGGGGTTACGAGCAGTACTTC. The genes are TRBV2 and TRBJ2-7, with 10 bases aligning to TRBD1. Germline assignment: CDR1 SNHLY and CDR2 FYNNEI. J lost 4 bases, V lost 6 bases, and 6 bases had no gene match. This CDR3 is built from 14 residues.